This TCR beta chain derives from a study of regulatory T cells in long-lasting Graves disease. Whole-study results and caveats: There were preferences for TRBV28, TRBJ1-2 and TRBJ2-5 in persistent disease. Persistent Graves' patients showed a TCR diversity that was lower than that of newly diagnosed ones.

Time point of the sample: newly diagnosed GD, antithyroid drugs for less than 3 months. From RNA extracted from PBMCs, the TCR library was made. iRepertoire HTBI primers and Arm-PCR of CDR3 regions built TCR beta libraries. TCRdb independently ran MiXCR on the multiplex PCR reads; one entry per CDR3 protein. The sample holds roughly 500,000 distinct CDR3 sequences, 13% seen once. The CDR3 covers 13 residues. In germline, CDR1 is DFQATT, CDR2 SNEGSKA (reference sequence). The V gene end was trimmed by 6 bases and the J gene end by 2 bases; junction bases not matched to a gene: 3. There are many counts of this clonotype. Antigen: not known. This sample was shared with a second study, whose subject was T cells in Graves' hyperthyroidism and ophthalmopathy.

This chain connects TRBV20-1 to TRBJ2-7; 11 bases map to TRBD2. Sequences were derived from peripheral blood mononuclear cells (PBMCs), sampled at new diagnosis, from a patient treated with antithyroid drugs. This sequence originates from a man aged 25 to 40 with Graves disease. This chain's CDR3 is CSANSGGAYEQYF. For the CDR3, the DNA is TGCAGTGCAAATAGCGGGGGGGCCTACGAGCAGTACTTC.